The sequence of this TCR beta chain was determined in a study of beta chain features in type 1 diabetes. CD45RO/CCR7/CD25/CD127/CD95/CD27 separated CD4+ naive, central memory, regulatory and stem cell-like memory cells by sorting. The whole isolated RNA underwent reverse transcription, so sequencing captured expressed TCRB transcripts. TCRdb's table, derived via immunoSEQ multiplex PCR, lists solely in-frame clones and lacks some. Among under 400,000 clones listed, 13% to 15% were seen once. Findings and caveats of the study: Patients showed naive, central memory and Treg TCRB repertoires that appeared more similar than those of healthy donors. PCR may have favored shorter templates equally in patients and controls. Among patients with Type 1 diabetes, TCRB CDR3s were moderately but significantly shorter in every one of the four CD4+ subsets.

The CDR3 has 14 amino acids. Germline lookup yields CDR1 MNHEY and CDR2 SMNVEV (reference sequence). The J segment lost 4 bases and the V segment lost 8 bases, leaving 9 bases of the junction unmatched. This clone was found many times. What it binds is not known. The chain carries TRBV27 and TRBJ2-7; 9 nucleotides match TRBD1. The sequence was obtained from a young man in good health. Specimen: central memory CD4+ T cells from blood. The CDR3 region has the DNA TGTGCCAGCGCCCCCGGGACAGGGAAATACGAGCAGTACGTC. The encoded protein is CASAPGTGKYEQYV.